This TCR beta chain was documented in a study of shared clonotypes between healthy human individuals. On the study more broadly: The donor group consisted of a couple of women and a few men, aged 18 to 49. The study's findings and limits: Generation probabilities were higher for clonotypes shared across all four sorted-subset donors than for unshared ones. Several donors shared 5% to 5.5% of their naive CD4 clonotypes.

Sequencing was at deep level. Data came from immunoSEQ multiplex PCR; TCRdb stores just in-frame clones and leaves some out. Counted here are roughly 640,000 clones, almost 97% occurring once; the ten biggest clones make up 0.057%. Germline V gives CDR1 MGHRA, CDR2 YSYEKL. V was trimmed by 0 bases and J by 0 bases, leaving 8 bases between them. The CDR3 consists of 16 residues. A note on this clone: What it recognizes is unknown.

The chain recombines TRBV4-1 with TRBJ1-4; D call uncertain. This receptor was identified in a woman aged 30 to 39 in good health. Material for sequencing was naive CD4+ T cells sorted from blood. Subset meaning: CD45RA+ positively selected. CDR3 residues: CASSQDFGATNEKLFF. DNA of the CDR3: TGCGCCAGCAGCCAAGATTTTGGGGCAACTAATGAAAAACTGTTTTTT.